Detailed here is one T cell receptor beta chain. In the PCR, 60 Vbeta and 13 Jbeta primers were used. Generated by immunoSEQ multiplex PCR, the TCRdb table keeps only in-frame clones and is missing some. The sample has approximately 200,000 clones, 65% to 85% seen once. The record originates from a study of cytomegalovirus exposure and HLA in healthy donors. Germline V CDR1 and CDR2: SGHTA, FQGNSA. The CDR3 is 15 amino acids. Trimming cost V 1 base and J 3 bases; bases outside gene matches: 6. The sequencing input was PBMCs. The TCR was taken from a woman aged 30 to 39 in good health and CMV-seropositive. V is TRBV7-2 and J is TRBJ2-7; the match to TRBD2 covers 7 bases. Here the CDR3 reads CASSLERGPNYEQYF. For the CDR3, the DNA is TGTGCCAGCAGCTTAGAGCGGGGCCCGAACTACGAGCAGTACTTC.